The 17 T cell receptor beta chains below come from one sample, sequenced in a study of blood T cell repertoires in COVID-19. Data came from immunoSEQ multiplex PCR; TCRdb stores just in-frame clones and leaves some out. The table lists more than 450,000 clones, 87% of them singletons. Sequenced material: PBMCs or T cells enriched from blood (not recorded which). The receptor source for this set is a woman under 30 who had recovered from COVID-19.

The chain recombines TRBV3-1 (or the pseudogene TRBV3-2) with TRBJ2-3; 7 bases agree with TRBD2. V dropped 0 bases and J dropped 1; count of bases not matched to a gene: 13. Germline loops: CDR1 LGHDT, CDR2 YNNKEL (reference sequence). There are 19 residues in the CDR3. CDR3 coding DNA: TGTGCCAGCAGCCAAGAGGGGGAGGGGCCCCGATTGGGCACAGATACGCAGTATTTT. This codes for CASSQEGEGPRLGTDTQYF.

The V call is TRBV7-9, the J call TRBJ1-2; 7 bases are a match to TRBD1. Germline assignment: CDR1 SEHNR and CDR2 FQNEAQ (reference sequence). This CDR3 has 17 residues. Unmatched junction bases numbered 9, after V lost 1 base and J lost 1 base. The DNA of the CDR3 is TGTGCCAGCAGCTTAGTCTACGGGACAGCTTTTAACTATGGCTACACCTTC. It translates to CASSLVYGTAFNYGYTF.

The chain recombines TRBV18 with TRBJ1-2; TRBD1 agrees at 11 bases. The ends lost 3 bases at V and 6 bases at J; junction bases unmatched: 12. The CDR3 is 17 residues long. Germline V gene sequence: CDR1 KGHSH, CDR2 LQKENI. The chain's CDR3 is CASSPPSRDRGGHGYTF. As DNA, the CDR3 is TGTGCCAGCTCACCGCCTAGTCGGGACAGGGGGGGACATGGCTACACCTTC.

V gene TRBV27 combines with J gene TRBJ1-1; 8 bases line up with TRBD1. V gave up 2 bases and J gave up 13 bases; unmatched junction bases: 9. CDR1 is MNHEY and CDR2 is SMNVEV in the germline V gene (reference sequence). The CDR3 spans 13 residues. The CDR3 is CASSLGTGLSFFF. The CDR3 DNA reads TGTGCCAGCAGTTTAGGGACAGGTTTGTCTTTTTTCTTT.

Points on this clone: In the same sample, other DNA sequences code for this CDR3. This sequence joins TRBV9 and TRBJ2-3; D gene ambiguous. Germline CDR1 is SGDLS and CDR2 is YYNGEE. V lost 2 bases and J 0 bases, leaving 4 bases between the germline ends. This CDR3 is built from 13 residues. The CDR3 nucleotides read TGTGCCAGCAGCGTGACAAGCACAGATACGCAGTATTTT. Its protein product is CASSVTSTDTQYF.

The chain combines TRBV4-1 with TRBJ1-3; TRBD1 matches 7 bases. The CDR3 runs 16 residues. Germline CDR1 and CDR2: MGHRA and YSYEKL. After removal of 2 bases from V and 4 bases from J, the junction contained 8 bases not matched to a gene. The CDR3 DNA reads TGCGCCAGCAGCCAACCCGGACAGGCGCAGGGAAACACCATATATTTT. Residues: CASSQPGQAQGNTIYF.

This clone is a singleton in its sample. The chain carries TRBV6-1 and TRBJ1-2, with 7 bases that match TRBD1. V dropped 4 bases and J dropped 2; count of bases not matched to a gene: 10. The germline gives CDR1 MNHNS, CDR2 SASEGT. This CDR3 has 16 amino acids. The CDR3 region is CASSGEEGQQNYGYTF. CDR3 nucleotide sequence: TGTGCCAGCAGTGGCGAGGAGGGACAGCAAAACTATGGCTACACCTTC.

The V call is TRBV30, the J call TRBJ2-7; the D is unclear. The CDR3 contains 11 residues. The V end lost 2 bases, the J end lost 4 bases, and 6 bases lay between the germline ends. From germline, CDR1 is GTSNPN and CDR2 SVGIG (reference sequence). This CDR3 is CAWSQRYEQYF. CDR3 coding DNA: TGTGCCTGGAGTCAACGGTACGAGCAGTACTTC.

The chain is built from TRBV29-1 and TRBJ1-5; 7 nucleotides line up with TRBD1. This CDR3 spans 17 amino acids. The V gene end was trimmed by 1 base and the J gene end by 2 bases; junction bases not matched to a gene: 11. Germline assignment: CDR1 SQVTM and CDR2 ANQGSEA. The CDR3 DNA is TGCAGCGTTGAAGGGATCGTGAGGGACAGCGGCAATCAGCCCCAGCATTTT. This sequence encodes CSVEGIVRDSGNQPQHF.

The V and J genes are TRBV28 and TRBJ2-7; the match to TRBD1 covers 9 bases. Germline-derived CDR1 and CDR2 are MDHEN and SYDVKM. J gave up 7 bases and V 2 bases, and 12 bases lay outside the gene matches. The CDR3 runs to 16 residues. This CDR3 reads CASSLDWDREAREQYF. DNA of the CDR3: TGTGCCAGCAGTTTAGATTGGGACAGGGAGGCTCGAGAGCAGTACTTC.

The count of this clone is one. The chain carries TRBV19 and TRBJ2-7; D is perhaps TRBD2 (6 bases). The CDR3 extends over 13 amino acids. The ends were cut back, 1 base at V and 2 bases at J, with 6 bases in the middle. Germline-derived CDR1 and CDR2 are LNHDA and SQIVND (reference sequence). CDR3 loop: CASSIGGAYEQYF. CDR3 sequence (DNA): TGTGCCAGTAGTATAGGCGGGGCCTACGAGCAGTACTTC.

The rearrangement uses TRBV3-1 (or the pseudogene TRBV3-2) and TRBJ2-1; 14 nucleotides match TRBD2. The CDR3 extends over 16 amino acids. The J segment lost 4 bases and the V segment lost 4 bases, leaving 3 bases of the junction unmatched. Looked up from germline, CDR1 is LGHDT and CDR2 is YNNKEL (reference sequence). CDR3 sequence reads: CASSPTSGGVYNEQFF. For the CDR3, the DNA is TGTGCCAGCAGCCCGACTAGCGGGGGGGTATACAATGAGCAGTTCTTC.

The chain carries TRBV7-2 and TRBJ2-5; 10 bases are a match to TRBD2. J was trimmed by 5 bases and V by 4 bases; bases with no gene match: 13. The CDR3 is 17 amino acids. Germline CDR1 reads SGHTA; CDR2 reads FQGNSA. The CDR3 reads CASSSRAGGPSGETQYF. CDR3 DNA sequence: TGTGCCAGCAGCTCCCGAGCGGGGGGGCCATCGGGCGAGACCCAGTACTTC.

This clone was recorded only once. As DNA, the CDR3 is TGCGCCAGCAGCTTGGAGACCCGGGGTTACTATGGCTACACCTTC. This gives the protein CASSLETRGYYGYTF. V and J are TRBV5-1 and TRBJ1-2, with D unclear. V was clipped by 0 bases and J by 3 bases, with 12 bases between them. From germline, CDR1 is SGHRS and CDR2 YFSETQ. This CDR3 has 15 residues.

The J gene is TRBJ2-7, the V gene TRBV6-5; TRBD2 matches at 9 bases. The V gene end was trimmed by 0 bases and the J gene end by 6 bases; junction bases not matched to a gene: 3. This CDR3 has 14 amino acids. Germline V gene sequence: CDR1 MNHEY, CDR2 SVGAGI. The CDR3 bases are TGTGCCAGCAGTTACTCGGAGACTAGCGGCGAGCAGTACTTC. Amino acid sequence: CASSYSETSGEQYF.

Regarding this clone: The DNA is omitted, as the CDR3 cannot be located on it reliably, and the CDR3 follows TCRdb's listing. The V gene is TRBV21-1, the J gene TRBJ1-1; TRBD1 is the table's D call, not checked against the DNA. TRBV21-1 constitutes a pseudogene. Both ends counted, the CDR3 spans 18 residues. The CDR3 spells CASSKAAFGQGAGTEAFF.

This sequence joins TRBV7-2 and TRBJ2-7; possible D gene TRBD1, 5 bases. The CDR3 spans 14 residues. The germline gives CDR1 SGHTA, CDR2 FQGNSA. The V end lost 7 bases, the J end lost 0 bases, and 13 bases lay between the germline ends. CDR3: CASTPGAASYEQYF. For the CDR3, the DNA is TGTGCCAGCACCCCTGGGGCGGCCTCCTACGAGCAGTACTTC.